These T cell receptor beta chains were read from a single sample in a study of blood T cells in healthy people across ages. TCRdb reanalysed the 5' RACE reads using MiXCR and keeps one entry per CDR3 protein. The sample records around 800,000 distinct CDR3 sequences, around 45% being singletons. The sample comprised blood. Every receptor here comes from an elderly man in good health. CDR3s include the opening cysteine and the closing phenylalanine or tryptophan. Each record gives: clone size, D gene, J gene, V gene, CDR3 length, CDR3 DNA, CDR3 protein. A D gene is named only where the DNA matches it firmly. A row's size may be missing; if present it is once, few, many or a size class.

. | . | TRBJ1-1 | TRBV20-1 | 13 | TGCAGTGCTCCAGGGGCCGCGAACACTGAAGCTTTCTTT | CSAPGAANTEAFF
. | . | TRBJ2-1 | TRBV2 | 14 | TGTGCCAGAGCGGACGGGATGACCTACAATGAGCAGTTCTTC | CARADGMTYNEQFF
. | . | TRBJ1-1 | TRBV20-1 | 12 | TGCAGGACTAACGGGGAGAACACTGAAGCTTTCTTT | CRTNGENTEAFF
. | . | TRBJ2-2 | TRBV15 | 15 | TGTGCCACCAGCAGAGATCGGACAGCCCCCGGGGAGCTGTTTTTT | CATSRDRTAPGELFF
. | TRBD1 | TRBJ2-7 | TRBV12-3/TRBV12-4 | 16 | TGTGCCAGCAGTTTCATGCCGGGACAGGGGGCCTACGAGCAGTACTTC | CASSFMPGQGAYEQYF
. | . | TRBJ2-1 | TRBV9 | 16 | TGTGCCAGCAGCGTAGACAGGGCGGGGACCTACAATGAGCAGTTCTTC | CASSVDRAGTYNEQFF
. | . | TRBJ1-4 | TRBV18 | 15 | TGTGCCAGCTCACCGGGAGGGGCTATGAATGAAAAACTGTTTTTT | CASSPGGAMNEKLFF
. | . | TRBJ2-4 | TRBV11-3 | 16 | TGTGCCAGCAGCTTACCTTCGGGAGCGGCCAAAAACATTCAGTACTTC | CASSLPSGAAKNIQYF
. | . | TRBJ2-5 | TRBV28 | 12 | TGTGCCAGCAGCTTGTCGGGGGAGACCCGGTACTTC | CASSLSGETRYF
few | . | TRBJ1-4 | TRBV29-1 | 14 | TGCAGCGTTGATCCGGGAGGGACTAATGAAAAACTGTTTTTT | CSVDPGGTNEKLFF
. | . | TRBJ2-2 | TRBV5-5 | 15 | TGTGCCGGCAGGTTCCTGATATCGAGCGCCGGGGAGCTGTTTTTT | CAGRFLISSAGELFF
. | . | TRBJ2-7 | TRBV11-1 | 15 | TGTGCCAGCAGCGTAGAAGTGGGAGGAGTAGACGAGCAGTACTTC | CASSVEVGGVDEQYF
many | . | TRBJ2-4 | TRBV4-3 | 19 | TGCGCCAGCAGCCAAGATGGCGTGGCGGGGACGAAATCAGAGAACATTCAGTACTTC | CASSQDGVAGTKSENIQYF
. | TRBD1 | TRBJ1-4 | TRBV27 | 18 | TGTGCCAGCAGTTTAACGACAGGGAACCTGGGCCCAAATGAAAAACTGTTTTTT | CASSLTTGNLGPNEKLFF
. | TRBD2 | TRBJ2-3 | TRBV30 | 13 | TGTGCCAGGGAAGGACTAGTTGCAGATACGCAGTATTTT | CAREGLVADTQYF
. | TRBD1 | TRBJ2-7 | TRBV9 | 14 | TGTGCCAGCAGCGTAGGGGCGACAGGGCAAGAGCAGTACTTC | CASSVGATGQEQYF
. | TRBD2 | TRBJ2-3 | TRBV12-3/TRBV12-4 | 15 | TGTGCCAGCAGTCCTACGGGGGGGGGCACAGATACGCAGTATTTT | CASSPTGGGTDTQYF
few | . | TRBJ2-5 | TRBV9 | 13 | TGTGCCAGCAGCACTGAGGGGCAAGAGACCCAGTACTTC | CASSTEGQETQYF
. | TRBD2 | TRBJ2-7 | TRBV29-1 | 13 | TGCAGCGCCTGGACTAGCGGAAACAATGAGCAGTACTTC | CSAWTSGNNEQYF
. | TRBD1 | TRBJ2-1 | TRBV7-2 | 15 | TGTGCCAGCAGCTTAGCGGGACAGGCGTACAATGGGCAGTTCTTC | CASSLAGQAYNGQFF
few | TRBD2 | TRBJ2-3 | TRBV10-3 | 16 | TGTGCCATCAGTGAGCTAAAGGCGGGAGAGAGAGATACGCAGTATTTT | CAISELKAGERDTQYF
. | . | TRBJ1-6 | TRBV19 | 12 | TGTGCCAGTAGTATAGGGGATACACCCCTCCACTTT | CASSIGDTPLHF
. | . | TRBJ2-2 | TRBV12-3/TRBV12-4 | 16 | TGTGCCACAACCCCCAGGGCTACCCAGGCGGGCGGGGAGCTGTTTTTT | CATTPRATQAGGELFF
few | . | TRBJ2-7 | TRBV18 | 14 | TGTGCCAGCTCACCGCGGGGTTTTCCCGACGAGCAGTACTTC | CASSPRGFPDEQYF
. | TRBD1 | TRBJ1-1 | TRBV4-3 | 17 | TGCGCCAGCAGCCAAGATGTGCGTGGGACAGGGGGGACTGAAGCTTTCTTT | CASSQDVRGTGGTEAFF
. | TRBD1 | TRBJ1-4 | TRBV27 | 14 | TGTGCCAGCAGTTTGACAGGGGTTGAGGATGGACTGTTTTTT | CASSLTGVEDGLFF
few | TRBD2 | TRBJ2-3 | TRBV7-9 | 14 | TGTGCCAGCAGCCGGACTAGCGAGATAGATACGCAGTATTTT | CASSRTSEIDTQYF
. | TRBD2 | TRBJ2-3 | TRBV25-1 | 16 | TGTGCCAGCAGTGAGACTAGCGGGTACCCCGCAGATACGCAGTATTTT | CASSETSGYPADTQYF
. | TRBD1 | TRBJ2-7 | TRBV10-3 | 15 | TGTGCCATCAGTGACCCGGGACAGACTCCCTACGAGCAGTACTTC | CAISDPGQTPYEQYF
. | . | TRBJ1-2 | TRBV7-2 | 13 | TGTGCCAGCAGCGGCATCCGGAACTATGGCTACACCTTC | CASSGIRNYGYTF
many | TRBD2 | TRBJ2-1 | TRBV20-1 | 15 | TGCAGTGCTAGAGATCAACAGCGGGAGTTAAATGAGCAGTTCTTC | CSARDQQRELNEQFF
once | . | TRBJ2-7 | TRBV20-1 | 11 | TGCAGTGCTAGTTTCGGATATGAGCAGTACTTC | CSASFGYEQYF
many | . | TRBJ2-5 | TRBV10-3 | 12 | TGTGCCATCAGTGAGAGGTCAGAGACCCAGTACTTC | CAISERSETQYF
. | . | TRBJ2-5 | TRBV27 | 14 | TGTGCCAGCAGTCCGCGGCCGTTTTCAGAGACCCAGTACTTC | CASSPRPFSETQYF
few | TRBD2 | TRBJ2-7 | TRBV20-1 | 13 | TGCAGTGCTAGTTCTAGCGGGAGCAGCGAGCAGTACTTC | CSASSSGSSEQYF
. | . | TRBJ2-1 | TRBV29-1 | 13 | TGCAGCTCTCAGATCGGCTCCTACAATGAGCAGTTCTTC | CSSQIGSYNEQFF
. | . | TRBJ1-2 | TRBV30 | 14 | TGTGCCTGGAGTCCCGGGGGGGACGACTATGGCTACACCTTC | CAWSPGGDDYGYTF
. | . | TRBJ2-7 | TRBV2 | 18 | TGTGCCAGCAGTGAGGTTGGATCTTTGTCAGGAGAGAATTACGAGCAGTACTTC | CASSEVGSLSGENYEQYF
. | . | TRBJ2-7 | TRBV27 | 13 | TGTGCCAGCGGAACCGGGACAACTTACGAGCAGTACTTC | CASGTGTTYEQYF
few | TRBD2 | TRBJ2-3 | TRBV5-1 | 13 | TGCGCCAGCAGCCAGTTGGGGGGGGATACGCAGTATTTT | CASSQLGGDTQYF
few | . | TRBJ2-7 | TRBV7-2 | 16 | TGTGCCAGCAGCTCCCCCGGTGGGACCATCTTATACGAGCAGTACTTC | CASSSPGGTILYEQYF
. | TRBD1 | TRBJ2-5 | TRBV24-1 | 15 | TGTGCCACAAGTCCGGGACAGGGGCGCCAAGAGACCCAGTACTTC | CATSPGQGRQETQYF
. | . | TRBJ2-1 | TRBV3-1 | 17 | TGTGCCAGCAGCCAACGGAGTCCATGGGGCCCCTACAATGAGCAGTTCTTC | CASSQRSPWGPYNEQFF
. | TRBD1 | TRBJ2-7 | TRBV7-2 | 14 | TGTGCCAGCAGCCCCAGGACAGGGGTGGTCGAGCAGTACTTC | CASSPRTGVVEQYF
. | . | TRBJ2-7 | TRBV7-9 | 15 | TGTGCCAGCAGCGAAGACGTAGGTGTGTCCCACGAGCAGTACTTC | CASSEDVGVSHEQYF
. | . | TRBJ2-1 | TRBV7-3 | 12 | TGTGCCAGCAGCTTATCACAGAATGAGCAGTTCTTC | CASSLSQNEQFF
. | TRBD1 | TRBJ2-7 | TRBV5-1 | 14 | TGCGCCAGCAGCTTTGACAGGGCAGGCTACGAGCAGTACTTC | CASSFDRAGYEQYF